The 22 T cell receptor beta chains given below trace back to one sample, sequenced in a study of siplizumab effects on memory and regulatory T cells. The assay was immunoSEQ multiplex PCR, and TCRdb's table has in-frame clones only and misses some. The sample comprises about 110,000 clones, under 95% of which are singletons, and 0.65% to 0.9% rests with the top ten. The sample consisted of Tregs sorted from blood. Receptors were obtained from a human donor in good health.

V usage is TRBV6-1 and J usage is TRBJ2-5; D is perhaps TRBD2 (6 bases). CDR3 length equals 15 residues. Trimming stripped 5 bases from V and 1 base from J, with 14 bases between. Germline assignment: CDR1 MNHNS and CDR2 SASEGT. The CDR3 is CASSPRAGRQETQYF. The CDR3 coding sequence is TGTGCCAGCAGTCCGCGGGCGGGACGCCAAGAGACCCAGTACTTC.

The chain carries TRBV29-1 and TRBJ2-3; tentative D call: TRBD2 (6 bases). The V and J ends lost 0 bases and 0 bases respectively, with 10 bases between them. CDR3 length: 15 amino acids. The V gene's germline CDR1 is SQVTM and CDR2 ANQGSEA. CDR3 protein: CSVEDLGTSTDTQYF. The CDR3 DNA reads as TGCAGCGTTGAAGATCTAGGGACTAGCACAGATACGCAGTATTTT.

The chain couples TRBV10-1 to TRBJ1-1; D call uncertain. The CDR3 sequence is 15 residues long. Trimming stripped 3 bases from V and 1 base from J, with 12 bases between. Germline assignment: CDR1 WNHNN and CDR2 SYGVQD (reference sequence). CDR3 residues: CASSELAGTNTEAFF. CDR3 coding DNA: TGCGCCAGCAGTGAATTGGCCGGAACGAACACTGAAGCTTTCTTT.

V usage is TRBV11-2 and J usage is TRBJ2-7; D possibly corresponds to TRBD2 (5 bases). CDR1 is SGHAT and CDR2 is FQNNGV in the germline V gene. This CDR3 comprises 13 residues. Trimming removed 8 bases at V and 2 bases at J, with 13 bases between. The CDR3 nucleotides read TGTGCCAGCCGTCAGGCGGGTACCTACGAGCAGTACTTC. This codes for CASRQAGTYEQYF.

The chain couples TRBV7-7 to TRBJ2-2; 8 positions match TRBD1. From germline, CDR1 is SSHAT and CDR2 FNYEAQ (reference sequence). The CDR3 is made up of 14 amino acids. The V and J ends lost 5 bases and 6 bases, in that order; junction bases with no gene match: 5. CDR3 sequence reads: CASSIQGASGELFF. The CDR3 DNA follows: TGTGCCAGCAGCATCCAGGGGGCGTCCGGGGAGCTGTTTTTT. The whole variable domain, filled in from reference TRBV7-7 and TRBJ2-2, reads GAGVSQSPRYKVTKRGQDVTLRCDPISSHATLYWYQQALGQGPEFLTYFNYEAQPDKSGLPSDRFSAERPEGSISTLTIQRTEQRDSAMYRCASSIQGASGELFFGEGSRLTVL.

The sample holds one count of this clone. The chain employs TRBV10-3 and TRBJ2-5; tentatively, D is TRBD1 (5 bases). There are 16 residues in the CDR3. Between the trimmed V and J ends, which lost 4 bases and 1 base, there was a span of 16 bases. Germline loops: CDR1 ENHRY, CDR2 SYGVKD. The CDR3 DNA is TGTGCCATCAGTGGGGGCTTCAAGGGGTTCCAAGAGACCCAGTACTTC. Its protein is CAISGGFKGFQETQYF.

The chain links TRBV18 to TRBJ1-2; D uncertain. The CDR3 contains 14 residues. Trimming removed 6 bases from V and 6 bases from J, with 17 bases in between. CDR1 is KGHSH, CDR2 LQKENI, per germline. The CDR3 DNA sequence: TGTGCCAGCTCCTACTCAAGGACGTCTCATGGCTACACCTTC. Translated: CASSYSRTSHGYTF.

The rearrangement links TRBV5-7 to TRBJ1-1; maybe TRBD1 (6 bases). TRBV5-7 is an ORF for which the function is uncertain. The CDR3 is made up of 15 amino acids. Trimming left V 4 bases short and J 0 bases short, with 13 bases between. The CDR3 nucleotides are TGTGCCAGCAGCACGGAGGGGGATGTGAACACTGAAGCTTTCTTT. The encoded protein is CASSTEGDVNTEAFF.

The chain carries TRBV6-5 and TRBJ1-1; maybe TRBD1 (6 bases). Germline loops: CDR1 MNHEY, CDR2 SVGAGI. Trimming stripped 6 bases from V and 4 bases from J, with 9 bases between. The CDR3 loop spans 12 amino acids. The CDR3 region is CASSRGGTEAFF. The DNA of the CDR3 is TGTGCCAGCAGCAGGGGAGGCACTGAAGCTTTCTTT.

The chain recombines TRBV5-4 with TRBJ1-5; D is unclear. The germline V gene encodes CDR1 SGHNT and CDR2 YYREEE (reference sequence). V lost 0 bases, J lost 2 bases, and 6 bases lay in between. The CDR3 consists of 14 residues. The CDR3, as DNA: TGTGCCAGCAGCTTGGGTCCTGGCAATCAGCCCCAGCATTTT. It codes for CASSLGPGNQPQHF.

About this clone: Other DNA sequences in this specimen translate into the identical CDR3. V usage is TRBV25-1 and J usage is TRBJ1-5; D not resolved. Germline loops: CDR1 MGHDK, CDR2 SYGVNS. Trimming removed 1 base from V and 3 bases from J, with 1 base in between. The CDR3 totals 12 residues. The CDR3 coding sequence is TGTGCCAGCAGTGAATCCAATCAGCCCCAGCATTTT. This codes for CASSESNQPQHF.

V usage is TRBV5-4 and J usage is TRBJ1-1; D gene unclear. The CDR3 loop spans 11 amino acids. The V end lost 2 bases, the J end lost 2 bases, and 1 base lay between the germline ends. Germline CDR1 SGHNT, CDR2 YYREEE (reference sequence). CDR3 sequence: CASSFNTEAFF. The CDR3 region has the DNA TGTGCCAGCAGCTTTAACACTGAAGCTTTCTTT.

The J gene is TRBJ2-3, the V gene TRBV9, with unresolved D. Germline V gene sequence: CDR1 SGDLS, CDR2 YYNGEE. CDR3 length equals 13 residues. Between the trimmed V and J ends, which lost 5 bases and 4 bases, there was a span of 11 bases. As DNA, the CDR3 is TGTGCCAGCAGAGGCACCGCTGCAGATACGCAGTATTTT. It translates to CASRGTAADTQYF.

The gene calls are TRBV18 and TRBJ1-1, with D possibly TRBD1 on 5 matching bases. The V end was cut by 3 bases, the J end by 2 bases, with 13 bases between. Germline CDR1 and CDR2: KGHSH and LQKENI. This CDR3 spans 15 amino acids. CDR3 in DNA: TGTGCCAGCTCACCCTCCCGGGGCGGTAACACTGAAGCTTTCTTT. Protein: CASSPSRGGNTEAFF.

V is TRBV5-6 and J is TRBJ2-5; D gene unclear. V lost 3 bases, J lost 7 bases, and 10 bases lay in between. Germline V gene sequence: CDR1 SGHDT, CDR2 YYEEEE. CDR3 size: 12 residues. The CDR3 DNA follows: TGTGCCAGCAGCTCCCCCCCGGGGACCCAGTACTTC. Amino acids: CASSSPPGTQYF.

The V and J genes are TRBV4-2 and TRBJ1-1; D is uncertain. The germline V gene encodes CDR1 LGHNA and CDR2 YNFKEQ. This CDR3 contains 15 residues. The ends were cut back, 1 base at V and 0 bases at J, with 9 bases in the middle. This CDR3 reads CASSQVDRLNTEAFF. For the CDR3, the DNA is TGTGCCAGCAGCCAAGTAGACCGACTGAACACTGAAGCTTTCTTT.

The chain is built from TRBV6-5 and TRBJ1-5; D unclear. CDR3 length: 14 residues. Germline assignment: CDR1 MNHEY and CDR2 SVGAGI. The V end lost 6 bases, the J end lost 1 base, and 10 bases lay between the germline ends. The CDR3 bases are TGTGCCAGCAGCCCCTTAAGGAGCAATCAGCCCCAGCATTTT. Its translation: CASSPLRSNQPQHF.

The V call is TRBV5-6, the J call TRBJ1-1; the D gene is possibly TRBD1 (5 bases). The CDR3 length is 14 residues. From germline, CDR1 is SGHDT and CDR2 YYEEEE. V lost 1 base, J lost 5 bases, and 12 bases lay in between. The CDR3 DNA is TGTGCCAGCAGCTTGTCAGGGAGATGGACTGAAGCTTTCTTT. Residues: CASSLSGRWTEAFF.

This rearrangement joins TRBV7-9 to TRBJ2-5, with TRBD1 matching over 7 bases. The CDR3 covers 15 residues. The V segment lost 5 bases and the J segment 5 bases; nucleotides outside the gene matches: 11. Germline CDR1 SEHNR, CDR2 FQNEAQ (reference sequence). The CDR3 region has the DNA TGTGCCAGCAGCCCGTCAGGGGGATCTGGGGAGACCCAGTACTTC. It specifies CASSPSGGSGETQYF.

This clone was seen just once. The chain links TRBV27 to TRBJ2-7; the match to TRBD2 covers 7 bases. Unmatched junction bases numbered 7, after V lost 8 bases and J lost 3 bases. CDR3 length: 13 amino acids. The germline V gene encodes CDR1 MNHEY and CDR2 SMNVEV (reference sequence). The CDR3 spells CASGRGEGYEQYF. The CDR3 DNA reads TGTGCCAGCGGCCGGGGGGAGGGCTACGAGCAGTACTTC.

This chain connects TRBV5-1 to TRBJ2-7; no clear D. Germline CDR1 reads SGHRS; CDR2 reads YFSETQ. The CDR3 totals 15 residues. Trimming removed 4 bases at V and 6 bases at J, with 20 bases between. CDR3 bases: TGCGCCAGCAGCCCTCTGGCGGAAACTACGGGCGAGCAGTACTTC. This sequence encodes CASSPLAETTGEQYF.

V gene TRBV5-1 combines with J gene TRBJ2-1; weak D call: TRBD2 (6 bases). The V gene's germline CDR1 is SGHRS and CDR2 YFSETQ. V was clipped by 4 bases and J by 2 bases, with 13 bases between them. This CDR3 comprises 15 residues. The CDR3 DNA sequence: TGCGCCAGCAGCCTTGGAGGGGCGACCTACAATGAGCAGTTCTTC. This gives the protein CASSLGGATYNEQFF.